This TCR beta chain came from a study of cytomegalovirus exposure and HLA in healthy donors. V lost 0 bases and J 7 bases, leaving 6 bases between the germline ends. From germline, CDR1 is SNHLY and CDR2 FYNNEI. CDR3 length equals 12 residues. Whole-study findings and limits: Listed as cytomegalovirus-associated were approximately 160 TCR beta chains.

With respect to this clone: Its antigen is as yet unknown.

Clones were sequenced by immunoSEQ multiplex PCR, and TCRdb holds only the in-frame ones, with some missing. Among 100,000 or so clones listed, roughly 95% were seen once. The receptor was isolated from a woman aged 18 to 35 in good health and CMV-seronegative. Sequenced input: PBMCs. This chain links TRBV2 with TRBJ2-5; D is unclear. The CDR3 DNA reads TGTGCCAGCAGTGAAGCGGCCCGGACCCAGTACTTC. This codes for CASSEAARTQYF.